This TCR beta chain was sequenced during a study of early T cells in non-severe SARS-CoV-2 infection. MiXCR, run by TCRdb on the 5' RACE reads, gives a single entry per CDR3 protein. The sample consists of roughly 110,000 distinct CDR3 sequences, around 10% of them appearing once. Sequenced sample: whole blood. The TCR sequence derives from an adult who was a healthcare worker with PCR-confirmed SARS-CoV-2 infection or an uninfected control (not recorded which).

CDR3 loop: CASSQGQGVSYEQYF. In nucleotides, the CDR3 is TGTGCCAGCAGCCAAGGACAGGGGGTTTCCTACGAGCAGTACTTC. V gene TRBV12-3 or TRBV12-4 combines with J gene TRBJ2-7; 10 nucleotides match TRBD1. V shed 6 bases, J shed 1 base, and the junction held 6 bases outside the gene matches. The CDR3 has 15 residues.